These T cell receptor beta chains were read from a single sample in a study of blood T cells in healthy people across ages. TCRdb ran MiXCR on the 5' RACE reads and lists one entry per CDR3 protein. Of 800,000 or so distinct CDR3 sequences listed, around 25% are singletons. The same sample was also used in a study of T cells of mothers and their children.

The sequenced material came from blood. These receptors were taken from a boy aged 10-17 years in good health. Both conserved end residues are part of each CDR3. The D gene is left open where the match is weak. Where a row states a size, it is once, few, many or the class of an expanded clone; other rows omit it.

j_call clone_size d_call v_call cdr3_aa cdr3_nt
TRBJ1-4 few TRBD1 TRBV9 CASSVEDRESEKLFF TGTGCCAGCAGCGTAGAGGACAGGGAGAGTGAAAAACTGTTTTTT
TRBJ2-2 once TRBD1 TRBV7-8 CASSLRRDRLNGELFF TGTGCCAGCAGCTTACGTCGGGACAGACTAAACGGGGAGCTGTTTTTT
TRBJ2-1 . TRBD2 TRBV9 CASSDFAGGGANQVF TGTGCCAGCAGCGACTTCGCCGGGGGGGGTGCCAATCAGGTCTTC
TRBJ2-4 few . TRBV2 CASSEYSGHIQYF TGTGCCAGCAGTGAGTACAGCGGTCACATTCAGTACTTC
TRBJ2-1 . . TRBV10-3 CAISALYNEQFF TGTGCCATCAGTGCGCTTTACAATGAGCAGTTCTTC
TRBJ1-1 . TRBD1 TRBV2 CASSHRTGGGTEAFF TGTGCCAGCAGCCACCGGACAGGGGGCGGCACTGAAGCTTTCTTT
TRBJ2-5 . . TRBV24-1 CATPEGAPPGEQYF TGTGCCACCCCCGAAGGAGCTCCACCAGGGGAGCAGTACTTC
TRBJ2-1 . TRBD2 TRBV20-1 CSARDTRGGLAGTRFF TGCAGTGCTAGAGACACTCGGGGTGGCCTAGCGGGAACGCGGTTCTTC
TRBJ2-3 . TRBD2 TRBV20-1 CSAPSREVHKDTQYF TGCAGTGCTCCCTCGCGGGAGGTGCACAAAGATACGCAGTATTTT
TRBJ2-5 . . TRBV29-1 CSVDDPDTKLETQYF TGCAGCGTTGATGACCCGGATACTAAATTGGAGACCCAGTACTTC
TRBJ2-7 . . TRBV6-1 CASIGSYEQYF TGTGCCAGCATAGGCTCCTACGAGCAGTACTTC
TRBJ2-6 . . TRBV12-3/TRBV12-4 CASSPLLFGANVLTF TGTGCCAGCAGCCCCTTACTGTTCGGGGCCAACGTCCTGACTTTC
TRBJ2-3 few TRBD2 TRBV2 CASSWTSGRSTDTQYF TGTGCCAGCAGTTGGACTAGCGGGAGGAGCACAGATACGCAGTATTTT
TRBJ2-1 . . TRBV15 CATSRVTVGEQFF TGTGCCACCAGCAGAGTAACAGTCGGTGAGCAGTTCTTC
TRBJ2-1 . . TRBV20-1 CSARHDEQFF TGCAGTGCTAGACACGATGAGCAGTTCTTC
TRBJ1-4 . . TRBV7-2 CASSLVSATNEKLFF TGTGCCAGCAGCTTAGTCTCCGCAACTAATGAAAAACTGTTTTTT
TRBJ2-7 . . TRBV2 CASRSPGGSYEQYF TGTGCCAGCAGGTCCCCAGGGGGGTCCTACGAGCAGTACTTC
TRBJ1-2 . . TRBV20-1 CSARDTASGGYTF TGCAGTGCTAGAGATACCGCCTCGGGTGGCTACACCTTC
TRBJ1-2 . . TRBV7-9 CASSLSVVSNYGYTF TGTGCCAGCAGCTTATCCGTAGTCTCTAACTATGGCTACACCTTC
TRBJ2-7 few . TRBV4-3 CASSPRRGYEQHF TGCGCCAGCAGCCCTCGTCGAGGGTACGAGCAGCACTTC
TRBJ1-2 . . TRBV6-5 CASSQTTDSSINGYTF TGTGCCAGCAGTCAAACTACAGACAGCTCAATCAATGGCTACACCTTC
TRBJ2-5 few . TRBV2 CASSEKGSTQYF TGTGCCAGCAGTGAAAAAGGTTCGACCCAGTACTTC
TRBJ2-7 few TRBD1 TRBV15 CATSRDPGDSAYEQYF TGTGCCACCAGCAGAGATCCCGGGGACAGCGCCTACGAGCAGTACTTC
TRBJ2-1 few TRBD1 TRBV29-1 CSAEPDRGRLNEQFF TGCAGCGCTGAGCCGGACAGGGGGCGATTGAATGAGCAGTTCTTC
TRBJ2-7 . . TRBV7-2 CASSYSWSGGPYEQYF TGTGCCAGCAGCTATTCTTGGAGCGGCGGCCCCTACGAGCAGTACTTC
TRBJ2-4 few TRBD2 TRBV29-1 CSVETSGSWNIQYF TGCAGCGTTGAAACTAGCGGGAGTTGGAACATTCAGTACTTC
TRBJ1-2 few . TRBV7-2 CASSLDLFNYGYTF TGTGCCAGCAGCTTAGACCTGTTCAACTATGGCTACACCTTC
TRBJ2-7 many TRBD1 TRBV28 CASRLRDRGNYEQYF TGTGCCAGCAGGCTTCGGGACAGGGGAAACTACGAGCAGTACTTC
TRBJ2-4 . . TRBV3-1 CASSQGGVAKNIQYF TGTGCCAGCAGCCAAGGCGGGGTAGCCAAAAACATTCAGTACTTC
TRBJ1-1 . TRBD1 TRBV29-1 CSVSGQAGTEAFF TGCAGCGTTAGTGGACAGGCGGGCACTGAAGCTTTCTTT
TRBJ2-1 many TRBD2 TRBV12-3/TRBV12-4 CASGSGSGGSSYNEQFF TGTGCCAGCGGGTCGGGTAGCGGGGGAAGCTCCTACAATGAGCAGTTCTTC
TRBJ2-7 many . TRBV7-2 CASSLRYEQYF TGTGCCAGCAGCTTACGCTACGAGCAGTACTTC
TRBJ1-2 . TRBD1 TRBV12-3/TRBV12-4 CASSPDRLNYGYTF TGTGCCAGCAGTCCGGACAGGCTTAACTATGGCTACACCTTC
TRBJ2-7 once TRBD1 TRBV18 CASSPLGQGYEQYF TGTGCCAGCTCGCCATTGGGACAGGGCTACGAGCAGTACTTC
TRBJ2-3 . . TRBV7-9 CASSLEAGSTDTQYF TGTGCCAGCAGCTTAGAGGCAGGGAGCACAGATACGCAGTATTTT
TRBJ1-6 few TRBD1 TRBV6-2/TRBV6-3 CASSRRQGSPLHF TGTGCCAGCAGTCGCAGACAGGGGTCACCCCTCCACTTT
TRBJ2-7 many . TRBV18 CASSPPGYEQYF TGTGCCAGCAGCCCACCAGGCTACGAGCAGTACTTC
TRBJ1-5 few TRBD1 TRBV6-2/TRBV6-3 CASSPPGQNNQPQHF TGTGCCAGCAGTCCACCGGGACAGAACAATCAGCCCCAGCATTTT
TRBJ2-7 . . TRBV3-1 CASSQGGIGYEQYF TGTGCCAGCAGCCAAGGCGGGATTGGATACGAGCAGTACTTC
TRBJ1-2 few . TRBV20-1 CSARAVGPGYTF TGCAGTGCTAGGGCGGTAGGCCCTGGCTACACCTTC
TRBJ1-4 . . TRBV27 CASAPVGEKLFF TGTGCCAGTGCCCCTGTCGGTGAAAAACTGTTTTTT
TRBJ2-3 . . TRBV29-1 CSVEGHTDTQYF TGCAGCGTCGAAGGGCACACAGATACGCAGTATTTT
TRBJ1-6 few . TRBV9 CASSVNGAPLHF TGTGCCAGCAGCGTAAACGGAGCACCCCTCCACTTT
TRBJ2-7 . TRBD1 TRBV18 CASSPPDRDFYEQYF TGTGCCAGCTCACCTCCGGACAGGGACTTCTACGAGCAGTACTTC
TRBJ2-2 . . TRBV4-2 CASSQDWETGELFF TGTGCCAGCAGCCAAGATTGGGAGACCGGGGAGCTGTTTTTT
TRBJ1-2 . . TRBV20-1 CSASPSSDNTF TGCAGTGCTAGCCCCTCGTCGGACAACACCTTC